The T cell receptor (beta chain) described here comes from a study of T cells after yellow fever vaccination. Overall study context: Fractions containing few cells were prepared with SMART-Seq v4 Ultra Low Input. Findings and caveats of the study: Peaking on day 5 versus 15, the secondary response was faster but weaker.

Notes on this clonotype: Its cognate antigen is unknown.

V dropped 8 bases and J dropped 4 bases, with 15 bases sitting between them. The CDR3 length is 13 residues. The germline CDR1 and CDR2 sequences are MNHEY and SVGEGT. Conversion of TCR transcripts into cDNA relied on 5'RACE template switching, which added a universal primer site and UMIs. A single record per CDR3 protein comes from TCRdb applying MiXCR to the 5' RACE reads. The sample includes hundreds of thousands of distinct CDR3 sequences, 13% of them seen just once. This sample comprised PBMCs, obtained on the day of the yellow fever booster vaccination. V is TRBV6-2 or TRBV6-3 and J is TRBJ2-7; tentative D call: TRBD2 (5 bases). This receptor was taken from a man aged 25-45 years who received the YFV17D yellow fever vaccine. The CDR3 sequence is CASQDYRGYEQYF. The CDR3 nucleotides read TGTGCCAGCCAAGACTACCGAGGATACGAGCAGTACTTC.